This T cell receptor (beta chain) was identified during a study of CD8 T cells in Susac syndrome. The RNA, about 0.45 to 1 ug, was put through reverse transcription using random hexamers. TCRdb recomputed calls from the immunoSEQ multiplex PCR reads with MiXCR, one row per CDR3 protein. The sample shows approximately 190,000 distinct CDR3 sequences, around 95% of them seen only once. The CDR3 runs to 14 residues. The germline gives CDR1 GTSNPN, CDR2 SVGIG (reference sequence). Trimming cost V 2 bases and J 7 bases; bases outside gene matches: 10. Sample: CD8+ T cells from PBMCs. The J gene is TRBJ2-7, the V gene TRBV30, with TRBD1 matching 8 bases. The source is a human donor with Susac syndrome. The CDR3 DNA sequence: TGTGCCTGGAGTATCGGTCAGGGGGCGCTGGAGCAGTACTTC. Its protein product is CAWSIGQGALEQYF.